Listed below are T cell receptor beta chains from one sample, sequenced in a study of T cells after posttransplantation cyclophosphamide. TCRdb's copy holds only in-frame clones and misses some; the assay was immunoSEQ multiplex PCR. The sample shows some 39,000 clones, none of them appearing just once. Material: PBMCs. These receptors came from a girl between 5 and 17 years old in good health, CMV-negative, and a related stem cell transplant donor. The CDR3 runs from the conserved cysteine through the conserved F or W. Each record gives: D gene, V gene, clone size, J gene, CDR3 DNA, CDR3 protein. D genes are given only for firm matches. Not every row has a clone size; where given, it reads once, few, many or a size class.

TRBD1	TRBV6-5	many	TRBJ1-2	TGTGCCAGCAGCAAACAGGGGGCTATTAACTATGGCTACACCTTC	CASSKQGAINYGYTF
.	TRBV6-4	many	TRBJ1-6	TGTGCCAGCAGTGAAGGAGGGGTCAATTCACCCCTCCACTTT	CASSEGGVNSPLHF
TRBD1	TRBV4-2	many	TRBJ2-7	TGTGCCAGCAGCCAAGAAGTCCCGACAGGGGGAGCGATGGAGCAGTACTTC	CASSQEVPTGGAMEQYF
.	TRBV6-1	few	TRBJ2-3	TGTGCCAGCAGTGACCGACCCCTAGCCAGTCGGAATACGCAGTATTTT	CASSDRPLASRNTQYF
.	TRBV29-1	.	TRBJ1-1	TGCAGCGTTTACAGAGACACTGAAGCTTTCTTT	CSVYRDTEAFF
.	TRBV5-1	few	TRBJ2-7	TGCGCCAGCAGCATGCTGGAGGGACTGACGTCCTACGAGCAGTACTTC	CASSMLEGLTSYEQYF
.	TRBV11-2	many	TRBJ2-7	TGTGCCAGCAGCTTATCGGCAGACTTCTACGAGCAGTACTTC	CASSLSADFYEQYF
.	TRBV29-1	.	TRBJ2-1	TGCAGCGCCGGGACAGGGAGGGCTAGCGGGTACAATGAGCAGTTCTTC	CSAGTGRASGYNEQFF
TRBD2	TRBV28	.	TRBJ2-2	TGTGCCAGCAGCCAACCGGGACTAGCGGGGCCCCACACCGGGGAGCTGTTTTTT	CASSQPGLAGPHTGELFF
.	TRBV15	many	TRBJ1-5	TGTGCCACCAGCAGAGACAGAAGCAATCAGCCCCAGCATTTT	CATSRDRSNQPQHF
.	TRBV18	many	TRBJ1-1	TGTGCCAGCTCACCACCAAAACCGGGTTCCAACACTGAAGCTTTCTTT	CASSPPKPGSNTEAFF
TRBD2	TRBV30	few	TRBJ2-5	TGTGCCACCAAAGGCGGGGGGACAATAGAGACCCAGTACTTC	CATKGGGTIETQYF
TRBD2	TRBV2	.	TRBJ2-5	TGTGCCAGCAAATCGCTGCGGGGGGGAGAAGAGACCCAGTACTTC	CASKSLRGGEETQYF
.	TRBV28	few	TRBJ2-2	TGTGCCAGCAGAACACAGAACACCGGGGAGCTGTTTTTT	CASRTQNTGELFF
TRBD1	TRBV7-6	many	TRBJ1-4	TGTGCCAGCAGCCTCGGACAGGGTAGGAAGGAAAAACTGTTTTTT	CASSLGQGRKEKLFF
.	TRBV5-4	.	TRBJ2-1	TGTGCCAGCAGCTTGGTTTTTACAAATGAGCAGTTCTTC	CASSLVFTNEQFF
.	TRBV4-2	.	TRBJ1-4	TGTGCCAGCAGCCGCCGAACAGGAAGGGATGAAAAACTGTTTTTT	CASSRRTGRDEKLFF
TRBD2	TRBV4-1	.	TRBJ2-1	TGCGCCAGCAGCCAAGAGGGACTAGCGGGGAGGCAGTTCTTC	CASSQEGLAGRQFF
TRBD1	TRBV25-1	many	TRBJ1-1	TGTGCCAGCAGTGGACAGGGTATGAACACTGAAGCTTTCTTT	CASSGQGMNTEAFF
.	TRBV30	few	TRBJ2-7	TGTGCCTGGAATCCGGTTGTAGGGGGGGCTTACTACGAGCAGTACTTC	CAWNPVVGGAYYEQYF
.	TRBV21-1	few	TRBJ1-5	TGTGCCAGCAGGGGCCACCCAGGGGAGCAGAAGCAGCCCCAGCATTTT	CASRGHPGEQKQPQHF
TRBD1	TRBV5-4	many	TRBJ2-6	TGTGCCAGCAGGTCCGGGGACAGGGGCCTCCCTGGGGCCAACGTCCTGACTTTC	CASRSGDRGLPGANVLTF
TRBD1	TRBV28	few	TRBJ1-3	TGTGCCAGCAGTAGAACAGGGGATGGGGCTGGAAACACCATATATTTT	CASSRTGDGAGNTIYF
.	TRBV2	many	TRBJ1-5	TGTGCCAGCAGTGAGGGGGGGGGCAATCAGCCCCAGCATTTT	CASSEGGGNQPQHF
.	TRBV9	.	TRBJ2-3	TGTGCCAGCAGCGGAGCCGGGTCCTCGGATACGCAGTATTTT	CASSGAGSSDTQYF
TRBD1	TRBV7-9	many	TRBJ2-2	TGTGCCAGCAGCCCCCGGGACAGGAACACCGGGGAGCTGTTTTTT	CASSPRDRNTGELFF
.	TRBV27	.	TRBJ1-2	TGTGCCAGCAGTTTCCGGGGGGCAGGGTCGGGCTACACCTTC	CASSFRGAGSGYTF
.	TRBV5-1	many	TRBJ2-6	TGCGCCAGCAGCTTGCCTGGCTCTTCTGGGGCCAACGTCCTGACTTTC	CASSLPGSSGANVLTF
.	TRBV11-2	.	TRBJ2-3	TGTGCCAGCAGTAATAGCGGACGTAGCACAGATACGCAGTATTTT	CASSNSGRSTDTQYF
.	TRBV7-9	many	TRBJ2-5	TGTGCCAGCAGCTTCCCGGGTAGGGAGACCCAGTACTTC	CASSFPGRETQYF
.	TRBV6-5	.	TRBJ2-3	TGTGCCAGCAGGGGGGGAGGCACAGATACGCAGTATTTT	CASRGGGTDTQYF
TRBD1	TRBV19	.	TRBJ2-7	TGTGCCAGTAGTTCGGGACAGGGGTTCGAGCAGTACTTC	CASSSGQGFEQYF
.	TRBV7-9	few	TRBJ2-2	TGTGCCAGCAGCTCTTCTAGCAGGAGGGCTTTTACCGGGGAGCTGTTTTTT	CASSSSSRRAFTGELFF
TRBD2	TRBV19	many	TRBJ2-3	TGTGCCAGTAGTCTGCTAGCGGGGGCCTTCACAGATACGCAGTATTTT	CASSLLAGAFTDTQYF
.	TRBV29-1	many	TRBJ2-7	TGCAGCGGCGGGACAGCCTACGAGCAGTACTTC	CSGGTAYEQYF
.	TRBV5-3	many	TRBJ1-5	TGTGCCAGAAGCCTCGGGACTTTTCCAAAAGAGAGCAATCAGCCCCAGCATTTT	CARSLGTFPKESNQPQHF
TRBD1	TRBV28	many	TRBJ1-4	TGTGCCACCACCGCACCGGGACAGTGGAAGGAAAAACTGTTTTTT	CATTAPGQWKEKLFF
.	TRBV7-3	many	TRBJ2-6	TGTGCCAGCAGCTTAGGTCGCAGCTCTGGGGCCAACGTCCTGACTTTC	CASSLGRSSGANVLTF
TRBD1	TRBV30	many	TRBJ1-1	TGTGCCTGGAGGGAACAGGGGTTGAACACTGAAGCTTTCTTT	CAWREQGLNTEAFF